The source of this TCR beta chain is a study of cytomegalovirus exposure and HLA in healthy donors. Germline lookup yields CDR1 LNHDA and CDR2 SQIVND (reference sequence). V gave up 7 bases and J gave up 7 bases; unmatched junction bases: 7. The CDR3 extends over 15 amino acids. The PCR used 60 Vbeta and 13 Jbeta primers. The protocol was immunoSEQ multiplex PCR, while the TCRdb copy is restricted to in-frame clones and leaves out a portion. The table has about 140,000 clones, around 82% seen once. Regarding the study as a whole: Exclusion as indistinguishable affected some V segments, including TRBV6-2 and TRBV6-3. Sequence variants that were highly shared formed a cluster that was likely a sequencing artifact. The study listed approximately 160 cytomegalovirus-associated TCR beta chains. With later analysis, a missense DCLRE1C variant became linked to TCR beta V- and J-gene trimming.

On this clone: Its antigen is as yet unknown.

Sequenced sample: PBMCs. The sequence was obtained from a woman aged 40 to 49 in good health and CMV-seropositive. This chain connects TRBV19 to TRBJ2-1; TRBD2 matches at 13 bases. CDR3 DNA sequence: TGTGCCAGTACCACGGGACTAGCGGGAATAAATGAGCAGTTCTTC. As protein: CASTTGLAGINEQFF.